The present T cell receptor beta chain was sequenced within a study of T cell responses to AZD1222 COVID-19 vaccine (dated by TCRdb to the early 2020s). Turning to the overall study: TCR sequencing was performed for 230 to 250 trial participants, of whom some 200 were given two doses of AZD1222 and 26 were given two doses of MenACWY control vaccine. Trial participants were enrolled by age into 18-55, 56-69 and 70-plus year subgroups, with roughly 160, 29 and 62 TCR-sequenced participants respectively. The investigation overall reported the following: Participants were mostly white British and included more females than males, and it was suggested by the authors that clonal diversity may have been underestimated. Because no day 14 peak-response samples were available, the repertoires could be characterized only after the peak T cell response. Reportedly, close to half of the unique spike-specific TCRs recognized epitopes lying outside the regions that are mutated in the B.1.351 and B.1.1.7 variants. After two AZD1222 doses, both the breadth and the depth of spike-specific TCRs were significantly higher than at day 0 and than in MenACWY recipients. The whole spike protein was spanned by vaccine-associated CD4 TCRs, and dominant responses were seen in regions 160-218 and 743-854. Conclusions about previously exposed vaccinees are limited, since just 5 to 7 AZD1222 recipients were seropositive for SARS-CoV-2 at baseline. The 56-69-year group was small, and its depth increase did not reach significance, likely because of low power.

The time point label, read with the paper, signifies: baseline before first vaccination. This sample's treatment or condition label indicates: meningococcal conjugate vaccine given as trial control. Vaccinee samples came from UK trials COV001 and COV002, including a single-blind randomized controlled phase 2/3 trial of AZD1222 (ChAdOx1 nCoV-19) in healthy adults. Trial participant PBMC samples were collected at day 0 and day 28 after the second dose for TCRbeta chain sequencing. In the case of this clone: What antigen it recognizes has not been identified. One base away there is no much larger clone; base qualities are not given.

The CDR3 regions of human TCRbeta chains were analyzed by immunosequencing. From the authors' description of their analysis: TCRs in the repertoires were matched against a reference library of SARS-CoV-2-specific TCRs that had been generated with the MIRA antigen-specificity platform. Breadth was defined as the fraction of unique TCRs that were SARS-CoV-2-associated, and depth was defined as the fraction of total T cells that were SARS-CoV-2-associated. Each spike-specific TCR was assigned to its reactive spike region and to a CD4 or CD8 class using the MIRA data. Log10-transformed breadth and depth values were compared by one-way ANOVA with Sidak's multiple comparisons tests. This is the immuneACCESS table as TCRdb keeps it, with only in-frame sequences that have V and J called. A part of the clones is gone; compared with another copy, unresolved V genes explain less than half, and the rest is unexplained. The V and J calls and clone size were taken over from that table, and D and trimming were inferred from the DNA. Across this sample there are about 110,000 clones, with roughly nine tenths seen only once. The top ten clonotypes cover 3% to 3.5% of the sample.

V loses 0 bases at its end and J loses 8 bases; junction bases beyond the gene matches: 7. From its cysteine to its phenylalanine, the CDR3 spans 15 amino acids. Just the 45-base CDR3 DNA is kept, in frame starting at base 1. The germline V gene (reference sequence) yields SEHNR for CDR1 and FQNEAQ for CDR2. The V and J segments used are TRBV7-9 and TRBJ1-2; 9 central bases correspond to TRBD1. Sequenced material: peripheral blood, taken on day 0 of MenACWY control vaccination. The clonotype was recovered from an adult in good health. The CDR3 reads CASSLAGQGKVGYTF. The DNA is as follows: TGTGCCAGCAGCTTAGCGGGACAGGGAAAGGTCGGCTACACCTTC.